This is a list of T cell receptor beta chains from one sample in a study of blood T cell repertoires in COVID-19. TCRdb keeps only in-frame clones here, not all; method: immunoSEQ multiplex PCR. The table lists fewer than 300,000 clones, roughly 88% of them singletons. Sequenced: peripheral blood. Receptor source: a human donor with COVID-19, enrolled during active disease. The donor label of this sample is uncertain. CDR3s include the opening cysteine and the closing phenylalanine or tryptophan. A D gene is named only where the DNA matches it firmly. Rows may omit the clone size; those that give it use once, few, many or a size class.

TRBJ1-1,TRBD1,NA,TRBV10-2,TGCGCCAGCAGTGAGTCCCAGGGGGGCACTGAAGCTTTCTTT,CASSESQGGTEAFF
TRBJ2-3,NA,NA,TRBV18,TGTGCCAGCTCACCATTCCCAGGTAGCACAGATACGCAGTATTTT,CASSPFPGSTDTQYF
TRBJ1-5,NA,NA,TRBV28,TGTGCCAGCAGGCTACAGGGAAATAGCAATCAGCCCCAGCATTTT,CASRLQGNSNQPQHF
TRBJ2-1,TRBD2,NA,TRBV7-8,TGTGCCAGCAGCTTAAGTCGAGCGGGAGTCAATGAGCAGTTCTTC,CASSLSRAGVNEQFF
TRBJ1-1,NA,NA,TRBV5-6,TGTGCCAGCAGCATGGGAGTGAACACTGAAGCTTTCTTT,CASSMGVNTEAFF
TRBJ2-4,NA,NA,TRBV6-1,TGTGCCAGCAGTGAAGATCAGGGGTCCATTCAGTACTTC,CASSEDQGSIQYF
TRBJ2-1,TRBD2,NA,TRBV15,TGTGCCACCAGCAGCCGGGCTAGCGGGAGAGTCGAGCAGTTCTTC,CATSSRASGRVEQFF
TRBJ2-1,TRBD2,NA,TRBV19,TGTGCCACCCGGACTAGAATGGACAATGAGCAGTTCTTC,CATRTRMDNEQFF
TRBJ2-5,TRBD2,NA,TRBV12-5,TGTGCTAGTGGTTTGGGGCCCCTAGCGGGAGGAGAGACCCAGTACTTC,CASGLGPLAGGETQYF
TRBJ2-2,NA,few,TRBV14,TGTGCCAGCAGCATAAACAGGTTCACCGGGGAGCTGTTTTTT,CASSINRFTGELFF
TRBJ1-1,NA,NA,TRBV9,TGTGCCAGCAGCGTGCGGGGGGACACTGAAGCTTTCTTT,CASSVRGDTEAFF
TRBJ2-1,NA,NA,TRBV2,TGTGCCAGCAGCGTTAGTACCCTCGGCTCCTACAATGAGCAGTTCTTC,CASSVSTLGSYNEQFF
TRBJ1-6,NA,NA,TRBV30,TGTGCCTGGAGTGTATCGGTAGCCAATTCACCCCTCCACTTT,CAWSVSVANSPLHF
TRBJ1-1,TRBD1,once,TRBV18,TGTGCCAGCTCAAGGGGCAGGGGGGCTGTGAACACTGAAGCTTTCTTT,CASSRGRGAVNTEAFF
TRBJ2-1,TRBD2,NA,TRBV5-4,TGTGCCAGCAGCCCCATAGCGGGAGCGATGGACAATGAGCAGTTCTTC,CASSPIAGAMDNEQFF
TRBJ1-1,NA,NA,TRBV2,TGTGCCAGCAGTGAGGGGTCAGTGGAGGGAGCTTTCTTT,CASSEGSVEGAFF
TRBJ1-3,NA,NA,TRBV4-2,TGTGCCAGCAGTCCCCAGGGAAATGGAAACACCATATATTTT,CASSPQGNGNTIYF
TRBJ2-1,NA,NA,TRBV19,TGTGCCAGTAGTATAACGGGAGACGCTGGCGATGAGCAGTTCTTC,CASSITGDAGDEQFF
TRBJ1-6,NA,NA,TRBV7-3,TGTGCCAGCAGCTTCCGGGAGCGCGGGGGAGGCTCACCCCTCCACTTT,CASSFRERGGGSPLHF
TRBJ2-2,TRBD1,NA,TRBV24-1,TGTGCCACCACGCGGGGACAGGGGGCCGGCCACGAAACCGGGGAGCTGTTTTTT,CATTRGQGAGHETGELFF
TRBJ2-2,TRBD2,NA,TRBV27,TGTGCCAGCAGTTTACGTAGGACTAGCGGGAGGGAGCTGTTTTTT,CASSLRRTSGRELFF
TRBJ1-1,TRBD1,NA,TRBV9,TGTGCCAGCAGCCCGATGACAGGGGAGAACACTGAAGCTTTCTTT,CASSPMTGENTEAFF
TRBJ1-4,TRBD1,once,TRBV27,TGTGCCAGCAGTTTATCAAGGGGGCTGGGTGAAAAACTGTTTTTT,CASSLSRGLGEKLFF
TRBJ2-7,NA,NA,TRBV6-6,TGTGCCAGCAGTTACCGGGCGGGACAGTCCTACGAGCAGTACTTC,CASSYRAGQSYEQYF
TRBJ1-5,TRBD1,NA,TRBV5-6,TGTGCCAGCAGCTCGCTAGCTGACAGGGTCAATCAGCCCCAGCATTTT,CASSSLADRVNQPQHF
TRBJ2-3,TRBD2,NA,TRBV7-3,TGTGCCAGCAGCTTCGGACTAGCGGGAGTCGCAGATACGCAGTATTTT,CASSFGLAGVADTQYF
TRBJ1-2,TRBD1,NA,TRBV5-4,TGTGCCAGCAGCTCCCGGACAGGGGTGGACTATGGCTACACCTTC,CASSSRTGVDYGYTF
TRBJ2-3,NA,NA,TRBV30,TGTGCCTGGAGTAGTCTTGGGCCAGATACGCAGTATTTT,CAWSSLGPDTQYF
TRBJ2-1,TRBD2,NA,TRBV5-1,TGCGCCAGCAGCTTGGCACGCGGGAGGGGTAATGAGCAGTTCTTC,CASSLARGRGNEQFF
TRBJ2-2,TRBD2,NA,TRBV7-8,TGTGCCAGCAGCTTACGGCCAGGGACTAGCCAGAACACCGGGGAGCTGTTTTTT,CASSLRPGTSQNTGELFF
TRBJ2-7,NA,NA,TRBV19,TGTGCCAGTAGTATATCCGGAGGGATACCCTCCTACGAGCAGTACTTC,CASSISGGIPSYEQYF
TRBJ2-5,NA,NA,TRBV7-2,TGTGCCAGCAGCTCCGGACTACCGCCGGAGACCCAGTACTTC,CASSSGLPPETQYF
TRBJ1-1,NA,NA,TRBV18,TGTGCCAGCTCACCTTCGTTCAGGGGATTGGACACTGAAGCTTTCTTT,CASSPSFRGLDTEAFF
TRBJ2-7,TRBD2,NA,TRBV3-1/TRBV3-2,TGTGCCAGCAGCCAAGGGGCGGGAGGGGGTTACGAGCAGTACTTC,CASSQGAGGGYEQYF
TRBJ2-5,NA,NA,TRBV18,TGTGCCAGCTCACCGTCGAGGACACGCTGGGAGACCCAGTACTTC,CASSPSRTRWETQYF
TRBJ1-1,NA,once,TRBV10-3,TGTGCCACGGGGAACACTGAAGCTTTCTTT,CATGNTEAFF
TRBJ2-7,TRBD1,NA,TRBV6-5,TGTGCCGTCCAACAGGGGGTCAACTACGAGCAGTACTTC,CAVQQGVNYEQYF
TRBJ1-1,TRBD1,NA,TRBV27,TGTGCCAGCAGTCCGTACAGGGGATTTAGGACTGAAGCTTTCTTT,CASSPYRGFRTEAFF
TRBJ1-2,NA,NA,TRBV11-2,TGTGCCAGCAGCTCGCCCTTCAGGCGGGGTAACTATGGCTACACCTTC,CASSSPFRRGNYGYTF
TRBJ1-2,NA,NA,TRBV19,TGTGCCAGCAGCCCACAGGGATCGCGAGGCTACACCTTC,CASSPQGSRGYTF
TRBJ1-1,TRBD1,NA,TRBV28,TGTGCCAGCAGTAGACAGGGGTTCGGCACTGAAGCTTTCTTT,CASSRQGFGTEAFF
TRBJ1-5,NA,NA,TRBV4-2,TGTGCCAGCAGCCAAGATGGGGGAGGAGGTTATAGCAATCAGCCCCAGCATTTT,CASSQDGGGGYSNQPQHF
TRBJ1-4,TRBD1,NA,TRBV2,TGTGCCAGCAGTGGCCGGGACAGGGAGGAAGAAAAACTGTTTTTT,CASSGRDREEEKLFF
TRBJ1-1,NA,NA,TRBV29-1,TGCAGCGTTGAACCTCTCCTTGGGAGGGGAGCTTTCTTT,CSVEPLLGRGAFF
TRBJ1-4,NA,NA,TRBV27,TGTGCCAGCAGTTTATCGATAGGGGATGAAAAACTGTTTTTT,CASSLSIGDEKLFF
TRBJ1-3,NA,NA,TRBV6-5,TGTGCCAGCAGTTTCCGAGGGGGAAACACCATATATTTT,CASSFRGGNTIYF
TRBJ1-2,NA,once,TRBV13,TGTGCCAGCAGCTTTGCAGGGCAGGGAGGAGGCTACACCTTC,CASSFAGQGGGYTF
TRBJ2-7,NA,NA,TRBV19,TGTGCCAGTAGTTCTGGCAGGGGGGAACGCTACGAGCAGTACTTC,CASSSGRGERYEQYF
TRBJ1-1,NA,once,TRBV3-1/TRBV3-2,TGTGCCAGTGGGACATTGAACACTGAAGCTTTCTTT,CASGTLNTEAFF
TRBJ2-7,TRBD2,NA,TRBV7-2,TGTGCCAGCAGCCCAGCGGGAGGGAACCACGAGCAGTACTTC,CASSPAGGNHEQYF
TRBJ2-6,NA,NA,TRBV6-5,TGTGCCAGCAGCGGGACACGGGGGGCCAACGTCCTGACTTTC,CASSGTRGANVLTF